These 27 T cell receptor beta chains share one sample of origin, sequenced in a study of T cells in Graves' hyperthyroidism and ophthalmopathy. What was amplified from RNA transcripts were TCR beta CDR3 regions. With the HTBI primer set, the TCR CDR3 went through a first round of RT-PCR. TCRdb called the multiplex PCR reads again in MiXCR, with one record for every CDR3 protein. The table includes some 560,000 distinct CDR3 sequences, 15% to 18% detected once. Sequences were obtained from blood. These receptors all stem from a woman aged 30 to 39 with Graves' hyperthyroidism.

The rearrangement links TRBV7-2 to TRBJ2-1; 8 nucleotides agree with TRBD2. The V gene's germline CDR1 is SGHTA and CDR2 FQGNSA. Losses at the gene ends were 0 bases for V and 5 bases for J; bases not matched to a gene: 15. This CDR3 contains 19 residues. CDR3 protein: CASSLAGLGIARYDNEQFF. In nucleotides, the CDR3 is TGTGCCAGCAGCTTAGCGGGACTAGGTATCGCTAGGTACGACAATGAGCAGTTCTTC.

To note about this clonotype: The junction and the germline gene differ at one end; a read error may be behind it. The chain uses TRBV3-1 and TRBJ2-1; TRBD1 aligns across 8 bases. The CDR3 consists of 17 residues. CDR1 and CDR2 from the germline V gene are LGHDT and YNNKEL (reference sequence). CDR3 DNA: TGTGCCAGCAGCTCGATAGGTGGGACAGGCTCCTACAATGAGCGGTTCTTC. Its protein product is CASSSIGGTGSYNERFF.

Ten or more counts support this clonotype. CDR3 DNA: TGTGCCAGCAGACCAGGGGGTAGGGAGACCCAGTACTTC. It is translated as CASRPGGRETQYF. The chain recombines TRBV12-3 or TRBV12-4 with TRBJ2-5; 7 bases match TRBD1. The V gene end was trimmed by 6 bases and the J gene end by 5 bases; junction bases not matched to a gene: 6. The CDR3 covers 13 residues.

The genes are TRBV4-1 and TRBJ2-3; D is possibly TRBD1 or TRBD2 (7 bases each). The CDR3 has 16 amino acids. V lost 4 bases to trimming and J lost 4 bases, with 18 bases between them. Germline CDR1 and CDR2: MGHRA and YSYEKL. The CDR3 bases are TGCGCCAGCAGCCTCAGAGCGGGACAGCTGGCAGATACGCAGTATTTT. It specifies CASSLRAGQLADTQYF.

This clonotype has ten or more counts. The chain employs TRBV11-2 and TRBJ2-1; 7 nucleotides match TRBD2. J was trimmed by 5 bases and V by 2 bases; bases with no gene match: 12. Germline loops: CDR1 SGHAT, CDR2 FQNNGV. The CDR3 loop spans 17 amino acids. The CDR3 DNA sequence: TGTGCCAGCAGCTTAAGCGGGAACCCAATAAACCACAATGAGCAGTTCTTC. Amino acids: CASSLSGNPINHNEQFF.

This chain links TRBV7-2 with TRBJ2-5; 10 bases agree with TRBD1. CDR3 size: 15 residues. CDR1 is SGHTA and CDR2 is FQGNSA in the germline V gene. V dropped 6 bases and J dropped 1; count of bases not matched to a gene: 5. As DNA, the CDR3 is TGTGCCAGCAGTAAAGACAGGGGGCTCCAAGAGACCCAGTACTTC. Translation: CASSKDRGLQETQYF.

The rearrangement links TRBV6-5 to TRBJ1-5; 9 bases fit TRBD1. The CDR3 consists of 16 residues. The junction had 5 bases not matched to a gene; V was cut back by 0 bases and J by 5 bases. In germline, CDR1 is MNHEY, CDR2 SVGAGI. CDR3 loop: CASSYSRDRVDQPQHF. In nucleotides, the CDR3 is TGTGCCAGCAGTTACTCTAGGGACAGGGTAGATCAGCCCCAGCATTTT.

Regarding this clonotype: A single base separates this from a much larger clone, so it may be a read error. This sequence joins TRBV28 and TRBJ2-7; 9 nucleotides align to TRBD2. Trimming removed 1 base from V and 6 bases from J; junction bases left unmatched: 13. Per germline, CDR1 MDHEN and CDR2 SYDVKM. This CDR3 spans 17 amino acids. The CDR3: CASSLFSLAGLGSEQYF. Written as DNA, the CDR3 is TGTGCCAGCAGTTTATTTTCCCTAGCGGGGCTCGGGTCCGAGCAGTACTTC. Full variable domain (remainder filled in from reference TRBV28 and TRBJ2-7): DVKVTQSSRYLVKRTGEKVFLECVQDMDHENMFWYRQDPGLGLRLIYFSYDVKMKEKGDIPEGYSVSREKKERFSLILESASTNQTSMYLCASSLFSLAGLGSEQYFGPGTRLTVT.

This clonotype was counted ten times or more. V gene TRBV27 combines with J gene TRBJ1-1, with D tentatively TRBD1 (6 bases). This CDR3 spans 15 amino acids. Germline V gene sequence: CDR1 MNHEY, CDR2 SMNVEV (reference sequence). The ends were cut back, 7 bases at V and 3 bases at J, with 18 bases in the middle. The DNA for the CDR3 is TGTGCCAGCATAGTAAGGAGGGGGGAGGACACTGAAGCTTTCTTT. Protein product: CASIVRRGEDTEAFF.

Many counts were recorded for this clonotype. The chain recombines TRBV6-1 with TRBJ2-5; D not resolved. Trimming removed 5 bases from V and 4 bases from J, with 17 bases in between. CDR3 length equals 15 residues. Germline V lookup: CDR1 MNHNS, CDR2 SASEGT. The CDR3: CASSSFWHYAETQYF. CDR3 nucleotide sequence: TGTGCCAGCAGTTCTTTTTGGCACTACGCAGAGACCCAGTACTTC.

This clonotype occurred a few times. V usage is TRBV9 and J usage is TRBJ2-1; 7 bases line up with TRBD2. Per the germline V gene, CDR1 is SGDLS and CDR2 is YYNGEE. Losses at the gene ends were 4 bases for V and 3 bases for J; bases not matched to a gene: 10. The CDR3 runs 16 residues. CDR3 DNA: TGTGCCAGCAGCCCGGGCATCAGCGGGAACTACAATGAGCAGTTCTTC. Its protein is CASSPGISGNYNEQFF.

This clonotype was seen repeatedly, ten times or more. This rearrangement joins TRBV14 to TRBJ2-3, with D perhaps matching TRBD1 (6 bases). The CDR3 runs to 15 residues. V was shortened by 4 bases and J by 4 bases, with 15 bases between the two germline ends. From germline, CDR1 is SGHDN and CDR2 FVKESK. DNA of the CDR3: TGTGCCAGCAGCCCCCTAGGGGGATCAGCAGATACGCAGTATTTT. Protein product: CASSPLGGSADTQYF.

In this sample, this clonotype turned up a few times. One junction end disagrees with the germline gene, perhaps due to a read error. The chain couples TRBV19 to TRBJ1-5, with D tentatively TRBD1 (6 bases). Germline CDR1 is LNHDA and CDR2 is SQIVND (reference sequence). The CDR3 sequence is 18 residues long. CDR3 sequence (DNA): TGTGCCAGTGGTATAGGTCAAGGACAGCTAAAGGGCAATCAGCCCCAGCATTTT. This translates into CASGIGQGQLKGNQPQHF.

This clonotype came up many times. V and J are TRBV5-1 and TRBJ2-3, with 11 positions matching TRBD2. V shed 10 bases, J shed 6 bases, and the junction held 10 bases outside the gene matches. CDR3 size: 14 residues. Germline V gene data show CDR1 as SGHRS and CDR2 as YFSETQ. In nucleotides, the CDR3 is TGCGCCGGGAGAACCGGGACTAGCGGTGATACGCAGTATTTT. The encoded protein is CAGRTGTSGDTQYF.

In this sample, this clonotype turned up many times. The rearrangement links TRBV5-1 to TRBJ1-1, with TRBD1 identical over 7 bases. This CDR3 region has 15 residues. V was pared by 4 bases and J by 4 bases, with 10 bases of the junction left unmatched. Per germline, CDR1 SGHRS and CDR2 YFSETQ. The CDR3 DNA follows: TGCGCCAGCAGCAGCAACAGGGGACTGCGCACTGAAGCTTTCTTT. It encodes CASSSNRGLRTEAFF. The complete variable domain, with remaining parts taken from reference TRBV5-1 and TRBJ1-1, reads KAGVTQTPRYLIKTRGQQVTLSCSPISGHRSVSWYQQTPGQGLQFLFEYFSETQRNKGNFPGRFSGRQFSNSRSEMNVSTLELGDSALYLCASSSNRGLRTEAFFGQGTRLTVV.

This clonotype showed up many times. The genes are TRBV20-1 and TRBJ1-1, with 7 bases matching TRBD1. The CDR3 is made up of 14 amino acids. V lost 3 bases and J lost 3; bases outside the gene matches: 7. CDR1 and CDR2 from the germline V gene are DFQATT and SNEGSKA (reference sequence). The CDR3 protein is CSARASGGDTEAFF. CDR3 DNA sequence: TGCAGTGCTAGGGCTTCAGGGGGGGACACTGAAGCTTTCTTT.

At least ten counts were recorded for this clonotype. CDR3 in amino acids: CASSPENRIEAFF. For the CDR3, the DNA is TGTGCCAGCAGCCCGGAAAACAGGATTGAAGCTTTCTTT. This rearrangement joins TRBV3-1 to TRBJ1-1; possible D gene TRBD1, 5 bases. CDR3 length: 13 amino acids. Deletions cut 4 bases from V and 7 bases from J, with 13 bases between. Germline CDR1 and CDR2: LGHDT and YNNKEL (reference sequence).

The rearrangement uses TRBV10-2 and TRBJ1-4; D gene unclear. CDR1 is WSHSY, CDR2 SAAADI, per germline. The CDR3 length is 14 residues. V lost 3 bases and J lost 7, with 12 bases in between. CDR3 amino acids: CASSDVGLSEKLFF. The CDR3 DNA follows: TGCGCCAGCAGTGATGTGGGTCTAAGTGAAAAACTGTTTTTT.

This clonotype was recorded many times. The chain is built from TRBV11-2 and TRBJ1-1; 8 nucleotides agree with TRBD1. Per germline, CDR1 SGHAT and CDR2 FQNNGV. The junction had 11 bases not matched to a gene; V was cut back by 0 bases and J by 8 bases. This CDR3 comprises 16 residues. This CDR3 reads CASSLERKDREFEAFF. The DNA of the CDR3 is TGTGCCAGCAGCTTAGAGAGGAAGGACAGGGAATTCGAAGCTTTCTTT. The whole variable domain, remainder taken from reference TRBV11-2 and TRBJ1-1, is EAGVAQSPRYKIIEKRQSVAFWCNPISGHATLYWYQQILGQGPKLLIQFQNNGVVDDSQLPKDRFSAERLKGVDSTLKIQPAKLEDSAVYLCASSLERKDREFEAFFGQGTRLTVV.

J is TRBJ2-5 and V is TRBV5-1, with D possibly matching TRBD2 (5 bases). Trimming pared 4 bases from V and 4 bases from J, leaving 14 bases between. This CDR3 spans 14 amino acids. Germline CDR1 reads SGHRS; CDR2 reads YFSETQ. CDR3 DNA: TGCGCCAGCAGCGCCGTTGAGGGTGGAGAGACCCAGTACTTC. It encodes CASSAVEGGETQYF.

This clonotype was found many times. The J gene is TRBJ2-1, the V gene TRBV6-1; 12 bases are a match to TRBD2. The CDR3 consists of 15 residues. CDR1 MNHNS and CDR2 SASEGT come from the germline V gene. The trim removed 5 bases at V and 8 bases at J, leaving 7 bases unmatched. The CDR3 here is CASSPGLAGYDEQFF. The CDR3 DNA reads as TGTGCCAGCAGTCCCGGACTAGCGGGATACGATGAGCAGTTCTTC.

There are many counts of this clonotype. The V gene is TRBV20-1, the J gene TRBJ2-2; D call uncertain. With 7 bases removed from V and 2 bases from J, the gap between germline ends came to 8 bases. This CDR3 is 12 amino acids long. Germline assignment: CDR1 DFQATT and CDR2 SNEGSKA (reference sequence). The CDR3 DNA follows: TGCAGTGGGAACAGAAACACCGGGGAGCTGTTTTTT. Encoded protein: CSGNRNTGELFF.

In its sample, this clonotype was seen many times. One end of the junction does not line up with germline, which may come from a read error. The rearrangement uses TRBV7-9 and TRBJ2-1; 10 bases fit TRBD1. This CDR3 comprises 16 residues. Germline V gene data show CDR1 as SEHNR and CDR2 as FQNEAQ (reference sequence). CDR3 loop: CASSLWVGTGVNEQFF. CDR3 DNA sequence: TGTGCCAGCAGCTTATGGGTGGGGACAGGGGTTAATGAACAGTTCTTC.

The J gene is TRBJ2-2, the V gene TRBV5-1, with 15 bases lining up with TRBD2. V dropped 3 bases and J dropped 4; count of bases not matched to a gene: 13. The germline V gene has CDR1 SGHRS and CDR2 YFSETQ. This CDR3 has 20 residues. CDR3 in amino acids: CASSSPLGTSGRIATGELFF. For the CDR3, the DNA is TGCGCCAGCAGCTCTCCTCTCGGGACTAGCGGGAGGATCGCCACCGGGGAGCTGTTTTTT.

This clonotype was recorded many times. The chain carries TRBV12-3 or TRBV12-4 and TRBJ2-1; 12 nucleotides agree with TRBD2. Trimming cost V 7 bases and J 10 bases; bases outside gene matches: 11. The CDR3 totals 15 residues. CDR3 DNA sequence: TGTGCCAGCACAACTAGCGGGAGGTCGGCCTGGGAGCAGTTCTTC. Translation: CASTTSGRSAWEQFF.

This clonotype was recorded many times. This sequence joins TRBV28 and TRBJ1-1; perhaps TRBD1 as D (5 bases). Trimming cost V 6 bases and J 1 base, with 12 bases left between them. Germline V gene lookup returns CDR1 MDHEN and CDR2 SYDVKM. The CDR3 contains 14 residues. CDR3 region: CASSSGRPNTEAFF. CDR3 DNA: TGTGCCAGCAGCTCGGGACGGCCGAACACTGAAGCTTTCTTT.

This chain joins TRBV27 and TRBJ2-7; possible D gene TRBD2, 6 bases. CDR1 is MNHEY and CDR2 is SMNVEV in the germline V gene (reference sequence). The CDR3 contains 16 residues. V lost 6 bases, J lost 4 bases, and 22 bases lay in between. CDR3 coding DNA: TGTGCCAGCAGCCGGAGGGACCCGACTATTGGGTACGAGCAGTACTTC. Translated: CASSRRDPTIGYEQYF.